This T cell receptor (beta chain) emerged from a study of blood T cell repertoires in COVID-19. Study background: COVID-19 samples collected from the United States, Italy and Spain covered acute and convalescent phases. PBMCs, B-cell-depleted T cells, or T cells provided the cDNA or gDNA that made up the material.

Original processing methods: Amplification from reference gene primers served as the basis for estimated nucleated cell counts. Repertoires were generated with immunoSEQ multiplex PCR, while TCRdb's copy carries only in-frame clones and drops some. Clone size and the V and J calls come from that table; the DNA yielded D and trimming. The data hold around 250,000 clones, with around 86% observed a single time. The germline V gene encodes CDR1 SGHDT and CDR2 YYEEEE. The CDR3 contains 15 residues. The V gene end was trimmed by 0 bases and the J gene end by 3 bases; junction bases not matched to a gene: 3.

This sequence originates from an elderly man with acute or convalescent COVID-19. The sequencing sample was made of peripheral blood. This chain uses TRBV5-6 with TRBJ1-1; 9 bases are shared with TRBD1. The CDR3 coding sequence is TGTGCCAGCAGCTTGGAGACAGGGGGGTACACTGAAGCTTTCTTT. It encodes CASSLETGGYTEAFF.